This is a list of T cell receptor beta chains from one sample in a study of cytomegalovirus exposure and HLA in healthy donors. Some clones are missing from TCRdb's copy, which holds only in-frame ones; the method was immunoSEQ multiplex PCR. This repertoire includes some 200,000 clones. Sequenced: PBMCs. Every receptor here comes from a boy aged 10-17 years in good health and CMV-seronegative. Each CDR3 is given with its conserved first and last residue. The order of the fields is J gene, V gene, CDR3 length, D gene, CDR3 DNA, CDR3 protein. The D gene is left open where the match is weak.

>TRBJ2-6|TRBV9|17|.
TGTGCCAGCAGCGTAGGGGGAGCCCTGACTGGGGCCAACGTCCTGACTTTC
CASSVGGALTGANVLTF
>TRBJ2-1|TRBV5-6|16|TRBD2
TGTGCCAGCAGGATACTAGCGGGCGATACTTACAATGAGCAGTTCTTC
CASRILAGDTYNEQFF
>TRBJ2-7|TRBV5-4|14|TRBD1
TGTGCCAGCAGCTTCGGGACAGGGGCCTACGAGCAGTACTTC
CASSFGTGAYEQYF
>TRBJ1-4|TRBV28|13|.
TGTGCCAGCAGTGGAGGCCGCGATGAAAAACTGTTTTTT
CASSGGRDEKLFF
>TRBJ1-4|TRBV5-6|14|.
TGTGCCAGCAGCCTGGGGGCCCTTAATGAAAAACTGTTTTTT
CASSLGALNEKLFF
>TRBJ1-3|TRBV11-2|12|.
TGTGCCCACAGGCCGGACGGAGACACCATATATTTT
CAHRPDGDTIYF
>TRBJ1-1|TRBV4-1|17|TRBD1
TGCGCCAGCAGCCGACTGACAGGGGGGATTTTGAACACTGAAGCTTTCTTT
CASSRLTGGILNTEAFF
>TRBJ2-7|TRBV7-2|13|.
TGTGCCAGCAGCCGGGGGGCCCCCTACGAGCAGTACTTC
CASSRGAPYEQYF
>TRBJ2-1|TRBV6-5|16|TRBD2
TGTGCCAGCAGTTTCACTCGGACTAGAGTCTACAATGAGCAGTTCTTC
CASSFTRTRVYNEQFF
>TRBJ1-2|TRBV15|15|TRBD1
TGTGCCACCAGCCCTCGGCAGGACAGGGTGAATGGCTACACCTTC
CATSPRQDRVNGYTF
>TRBJ1-5|TRBV19|14|.
TGTGCCAGTGAGGGCCTGGATAGGCGTCAGCCCCAGCATTTT
CASEGLDRRQPQHF
>TRBJ2-1|TRBV6-4|16|TRBD2
TGTGCCAGCAGAAACTTAGCGGGGGGCTCAGGGAATGAGCAGTTCTTC
CASRNLAGGSGNEQFF
>TRBJ2-5|TRBV10-3|14|.
TGTGCCATCAGTGAGGGGACACACCAAGAGACCCAGTACTTC
CAISEGTHQETQYF
>TRBJ2-2|TRBV28|15|TRBD2
TGTGCCACCACGAGCGGGGGGTCGAACACCGGGGAGCTGTTTTTT
CATTSGGSNTGELFF
>TRBJ2-7|TRBV4-2|15|.
TGTGCCAGCAGTCAAGAGGGACAATTACCCTACGAGCAGTACTTC
CASSQEGQLPYEQYF
>TRBJ2-1|TRBV7-2|17|.
TGTGCCAGCAGCTTATGGTACATCGGGGTAGTGGGGAATGAGCAGTTCTTC
CASSLWYIGVVGNEQFF
>TRBJ1-2|TRBV27|15|TRBD1
TGTGCCAGCAGTTTGACCCGGACAGGGAACTATGGCTACACCTTC
CASSLTRTGNYGYTF
>TRBJ2-3|TRBV6-5|15|.
TGTGCCAGCAGTTCCCCGGCAGGTCTGACAGATACGCAGTATTTT
CASSSPAGLTDTQYF
>TRBJ2-3|TRBV7-3|15|TRBD2
TGTGCCAGCAGCCCAACGACTAGCAGCACAGATACGCAGTATTTT
CASSPTTSSTDTQYF
>TRBJ2-7|TRBV27|16|.
TGTGCCAGCAGTTTATCGTGGCAGGGTCCCTTCCACGAGCAGTACTTC
CASSLSWQGPFHEQYF
>TRBJ1-2|TRBV6-5|12|.
TGTGCCAGCAGACACAAGAACTATGGCTACACCTTC
CASRHKNYGYTF
>TRBJ1-3|TRBV4-1|18|.
TGCGCCAGCAGCCAATATCCCCGGGTCAGTCTCTCTGGAAACACCATATATTTT
CASSQYPRVSLSGNTIYF